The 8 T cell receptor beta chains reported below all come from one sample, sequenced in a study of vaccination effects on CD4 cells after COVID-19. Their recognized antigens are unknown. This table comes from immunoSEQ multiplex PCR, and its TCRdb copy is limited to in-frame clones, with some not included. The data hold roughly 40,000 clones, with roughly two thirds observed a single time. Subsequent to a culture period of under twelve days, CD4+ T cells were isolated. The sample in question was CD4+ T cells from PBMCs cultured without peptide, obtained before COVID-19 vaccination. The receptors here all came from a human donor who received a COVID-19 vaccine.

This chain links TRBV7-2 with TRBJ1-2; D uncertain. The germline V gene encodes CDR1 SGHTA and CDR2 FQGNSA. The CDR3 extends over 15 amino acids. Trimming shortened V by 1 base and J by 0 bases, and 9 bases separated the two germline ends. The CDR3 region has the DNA TGTGCCAGCAGCTTAGTAGGGATCTCTAACTATGGCTACACCTTC. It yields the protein CASSLVGISNYGYTF.

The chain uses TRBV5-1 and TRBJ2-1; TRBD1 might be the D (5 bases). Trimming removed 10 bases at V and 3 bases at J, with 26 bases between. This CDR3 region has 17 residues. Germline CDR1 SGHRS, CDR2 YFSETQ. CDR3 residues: CAYQQVLGLSDYNEQFF. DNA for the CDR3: TGCGCCTACCAGCAGGTCTTGGGGCTAAGCGACTACAATGAGCAGTTCTTC. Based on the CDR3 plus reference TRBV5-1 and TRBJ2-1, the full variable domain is KAGVTQTPRYLIKTRGQQVTLSCSPISGHRSVSWYQQTPGQGLQFLFEYFSETQRNKGNFPGRFSGRQFSNSRSEMNVSTLELGDSALYLCAYQQVLGLSDYNEQFFGPGTRLTVL.

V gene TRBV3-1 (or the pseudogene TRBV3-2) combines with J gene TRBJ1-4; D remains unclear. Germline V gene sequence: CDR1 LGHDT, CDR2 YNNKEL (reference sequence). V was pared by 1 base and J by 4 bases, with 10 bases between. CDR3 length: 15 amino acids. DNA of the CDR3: TGTGCCAGCAGCCAAGTTTCCGGTAGTAATGAAAAACTGTTTTTT. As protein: CASSQVSGSNEKLFF.

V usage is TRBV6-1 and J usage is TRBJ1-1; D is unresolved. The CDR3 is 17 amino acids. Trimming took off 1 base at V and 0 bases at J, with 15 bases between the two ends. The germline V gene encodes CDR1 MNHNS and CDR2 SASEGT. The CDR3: CASSEGIFGRMNTEAFF. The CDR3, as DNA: TGTGCCAGCAGTGAAGGGATCTTTGGGAGAATGAACACTGAAGCTTTCTTT.

In nucleotides, the CDR3 is TGTGCCACCAGCCCGGACAGGGGGAACTCCTACGAGCAGTACTTC. It translates to CATSPDRGNSYEQYF. The chain joins TRBV15 to TRBJ2-7; 10 bases agree with TRBD1. CDR1 and CDR2 from the germline V gene are LNHNV and YYDKDF (reference sequence). This CDR3 has 15 amino acids. Trimming removed 5 bases from V and 0 bases from J; junction bases left unmatched: 4.

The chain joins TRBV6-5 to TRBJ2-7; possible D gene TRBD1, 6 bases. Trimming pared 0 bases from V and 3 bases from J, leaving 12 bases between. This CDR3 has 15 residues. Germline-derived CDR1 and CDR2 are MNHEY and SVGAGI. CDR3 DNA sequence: TGTGCCAGCAGTTACTCGATTCTAGGGGGCTACGAGCAGTACTTC. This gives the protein CASSYSILGGYEQYF.

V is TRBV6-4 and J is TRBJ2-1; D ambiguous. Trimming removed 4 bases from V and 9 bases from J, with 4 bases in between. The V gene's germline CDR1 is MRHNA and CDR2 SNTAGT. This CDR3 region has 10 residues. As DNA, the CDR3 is TGTGCCAGCAGTGGCCGTGAGCAGTTCTTC. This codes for CASSGREQFF.

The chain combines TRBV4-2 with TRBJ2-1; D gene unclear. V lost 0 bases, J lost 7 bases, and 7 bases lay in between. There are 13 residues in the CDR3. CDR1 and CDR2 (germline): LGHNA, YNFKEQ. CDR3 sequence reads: CASSQDPSNEQFF. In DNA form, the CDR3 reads TGTGCCAGCAGCCAAGATCCGTCGAATGAGCAGTTCTTC.